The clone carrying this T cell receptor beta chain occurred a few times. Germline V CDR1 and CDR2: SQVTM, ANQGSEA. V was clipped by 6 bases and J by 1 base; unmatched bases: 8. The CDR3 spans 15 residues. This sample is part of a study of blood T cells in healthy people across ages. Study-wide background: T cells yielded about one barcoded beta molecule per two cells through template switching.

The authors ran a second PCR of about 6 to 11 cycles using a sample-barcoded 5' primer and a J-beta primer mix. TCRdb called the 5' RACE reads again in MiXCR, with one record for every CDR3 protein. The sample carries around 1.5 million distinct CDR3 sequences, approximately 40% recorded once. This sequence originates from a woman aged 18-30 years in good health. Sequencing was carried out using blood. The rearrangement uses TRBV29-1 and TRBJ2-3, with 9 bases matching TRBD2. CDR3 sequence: CSVDGGLAGTDTQYF. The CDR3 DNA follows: TGCAGCGTCGATGGGGGACTAGCTGGCACAGATACGCAGTATTTT.